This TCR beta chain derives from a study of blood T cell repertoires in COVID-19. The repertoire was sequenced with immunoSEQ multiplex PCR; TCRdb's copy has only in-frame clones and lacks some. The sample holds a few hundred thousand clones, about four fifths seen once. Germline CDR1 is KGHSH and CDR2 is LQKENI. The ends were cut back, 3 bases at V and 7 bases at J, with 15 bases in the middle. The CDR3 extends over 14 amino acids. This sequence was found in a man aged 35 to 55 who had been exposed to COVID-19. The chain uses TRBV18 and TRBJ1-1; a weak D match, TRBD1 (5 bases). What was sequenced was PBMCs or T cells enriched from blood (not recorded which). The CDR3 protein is CASSPARQGHEAFF. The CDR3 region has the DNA TGTGCCAGCTCACCCGCGAGGCAGGGCCATGAAGCTTTCTTT.